One TCR beta chain is described in this entry. What this receptor recognizes is not known. Qualities for individual bases were not recorded, and no much larger clone is one base off. DNA from uncultured naive and memory CD4+ T cells underwent immunoSEQ TCR-beta sequencing at deep resolution. As for the original processing: During preprocessing, nonproductive sequences were removed, along with CDR3s that did not begin with C, did not end with F or W, or were shorter than 7 amino acids. Cultured and uncultured naive and memory CD4+ repertoires were searched for CDR3s previously identified as spike- and CEF-reactive. Pairwise Levenshtein distance, computed with the stringdist R package after three terminal residues were trimmed from each end, was used as the measure of CDR3 homology. This is the immuneACCESS table as TCRdb keeps it, with only in-frame sequences that have V and J called. A part of the clones is gone; compared with another copy, unresolved V genes explain less than half, and the rest is unexplained. V, J and clone size are taken as reported in that table, and D and trimming were inferred from the DNA itself. The sample contains 60,000 or so clones, less than 95% of them found a single time. The ten largest clonotypes hold 0.12% to 0.15% of the sample.

CD4+ T cells from unexposed donors were collected before the COVID-19 pandemic (2011-2018). Naive and memory CD4+ T cells were separated from cryopreserved PBMCs through CD4 enrichment, which was followed by EasySep naive CD4+ T cell enrichment. Leukapheresis product for the unexposed donors was bought commercially. Ficoll-Paque PLUS gradient centrifugation was used to isolate PBMCs from either whole blood or leukapheresis product. PBMCs were either cryopreserved at -140°C or used fresh in the expansion assay. The QIAamp Micro DNA Kit was used to extract genomic DNA from the CD4+ T cells. These data belong to a study of CD4 T cells in relation to SARS-CoV-2 and coronaviruses (dated by TCRdb to the early 2020s). Some background on the complete study: Using patient-derived lymphoblastoid cell lines, the shared crossreactive spike epitopes were mapped to their HLA restriction. At the level of individual TCR clonotypes, the study evaluated whether memory CD4+ T cells crossreact between the spike proteins of SARS-CoV-2 and those of common cold coronaviruses. The Adaptive Biotechnologies TCR-sequencing kit was used to sequence samples from three pre-COVID donors and the naive versus memory experiments, while other data came from Illumina-based sequencing. Expansion assays from other donors in the study were sequenced with a different, Illumina-based TCR-beta assay. What the research found in general, with its limitations: Roughly 64% of donors had memory CD4+ clonotypes that crossrecognized SARS-CoV-2 and at least one common cold coronavirus spike. Crossreactive clones showed significantly weaker SARS-CoV-2-driven expansion than monoreactive clones, consistent with antigenic imprinting. Naive versus memory sequencing indicated that memory recall responses, rather than primary responses primed during culture, are detected by the assay. Pre-pandemic and post-infection samples were not both contributed by any donor, so tracing of the source of pre-existing responses was limited. Because the crossreactivity analysis focused on spike protein, crossreactivity against other viral proteins was not assessed. Small numbers of patients and of tested TCRs limited the study.

The germline V gene (reference sequence) gives CDR1 as MNHEY and CDR2 as SMNVEV. V and J are trimmed by 6 bases and 5 bases, and the gene matches miss 8 bases of the junction. The CDR3, from cysteine to phenylalanine, totals 14 residues. Only the CDR3 DNA stays, 42 bases, in frame from base 1. What was sequenced was naive CD4+ T cells from PBMCs. What this sample's cell subset or site label stands for: naive CD4+ T cells isolated by negative enrichment. The rearrangement joined TRBV27 to TRBJ2-5; 8 central bases correspond to TRBD2. The TCR was taken from a human donor in good health. The nucleotide sequence is given as TGTGCCAGCAGACTACTAGGCGGGGGGGAGACCCAGTACTTC. It specifies CASRLLGGGETQYF.